The rows below give T cell receptor beta chains drawn from one sample of a study of blood T cell repertoires in COVID-19. Profiling relied on immunoSEQ multiplex PCR, and the TCRdb table lists in-frame clones only, not all of them. The sample has tens of thousands of clones, roughly 80% seen once; the top ten hold 25%. Material for sequencing was peripheral blood. These receptors came from a man older than 75 with active or convalescent COVID-19. Both conserved end residues are part of each CDR3. A D gene is named only where the DNA matches it firmly. The size of a clone is reported for some rows only, either as once, few or many, or as a class for expanded clones.

>TRBJ2-2|TRBD1|TRBV4-1|.
CASTKEGAPNTGELFF
TGCGCCAGCACCAAAGAGGGGGCGCCGAACACCGGGGAGCTGTTTTTT
>TRBJ1-4|.|TRBV29-1|.
CSVGTGPSEKLFF
TGCAGCGTCGGTACAGGGCCTTCTGAAAAACTGTTTTTT
>TRBJ1-1|.|TRBV7-9|.
CASSLDRGWATEAFF
TGTGCCAGCAGCTTAGATAGGGGGTGGGCCACTGAAGCTTTCTTT
>TRBJ1-2|.|TRBV6-5|.
CASTLGAGGYTF
TGTGCCAGCACCTTAGGTGCGGGTGGCTACACCTTC
>TRBJ2-3|TRBD2|TRBV3-1/TRBV3-2|.
CASSPPVAGYLGGATDTQYF
TGTGCCAGCAGCCCACCAGTAGCGGGGTACCTAGGTGGGGCCACAGATACGCAGTATTTT
>TRBJ1-2|TRBD1|TRBV19|.
CATALQGDYGYTF
TGTGCCACCGCCCTCCAGGGGGACTATGGCTACACCTTC
>TRBJ1-5|.|TRBV19|.
CASSNRRQGNQPQHF
TGTGCCAGTAGTAACCGCCGACAGGGCAATCAGCCCCAGCATTTT
>TRBJ2-1|.|TRBV19|.
CASNPDVARDNEQFF
TGTGCCAGTAACCCGGACGTCGCCAGGGACAATGAGCAGTTCTTC
>TRBJ1-6|TRBD1|TRBV5-6|.
CASSKTTGVISPLHF
TGTGCCAGCAGCAAAACGACAGGGGTTATTTCACCCCTCCACTTT
>TRBJ1-1|.|TRBV3-1/TRBV3-2|.
CASSQATSEAFF
TGTGCCAGCAGCCAAGCAACATCTGAAGCTTTCTTT
>TRBJ2-7|TRBD2|TRBV3-1/TRBV3-2|.
CASSQGRGGPAEQYF
TGTGCCAGCAGCCAAGGGCGGGGGGGGCCGGCCGAGCAGTACTTC
>TRBJ1-2|.|TRBV7-2|once
CASSLESGREYGYTF
TGTGCCAGCAGCTTAGAGTCAGGGAGGGAGTATGGCTACACCTTC
>TRBJ1-5|TRBD1|TRBV7-9|.
CASSFGGGAGNQPQHF
TGTGCCAGCAGCTTCGGAGGGGGCGCGGGCAATCAGCCCCAGCATTTT
>TRBJ1-5|.|TRBV6-5|.
CASSQQGFNQPQHF
TGTGCCAGCAGCCAACAGGGTTTCAATCAGCCCCAGCATTTT
>TRBJ1-2|TRBD1|TRBV5-4|.
CASSSTGTGHYGYTF
TGTGCCAGCAGCTCGACCGGGACAGGGCATTATGGCTACACCTTC
>TRBJ1-3|.|TRBV10-3|.
CAISGSLEAGGNTIYF
TGTGCCATCAGTGGATCCCTCGAGGCCGGTGGAAACACCATATATTTT
>TRBJ1-2|TRBD1|TRBV7-8|few
CATAPGQNNYGYTF
TGTGCCACCGCCCCGGGACAGAATAACTATGGCTACACCTTC
>TRBJ1-4|TRBD1|TRBV29-1|few
CSVEDRGGEKLFF
TGCAGCGTCGAGGACAGGGGTGGTGAAAAACTGTTTTTT
>TRBJ2-7|TRBD2|TRBV5-1|few
CASSLGAGRGLYEQYF
TGCGCCAGCAGCTTGGGGGCCGGGAGGGGACTCTACGAGCAGTACTTC
>TRBJ2-1|.|TRBV11-3|once
CASSLDGGSLDNEQFF
TGTGCCAGCAGCCTAGACGGGGGTAGCTTGGACAATGAGCAGTTCTTC
>TRBJ2-5|TRBD2|TRBV7-2|.
CASSPRGGLETQYF
TGTGCCAGCAGCCCGCGCGGGGGTCTGGAGACCCAGTACTTC
>TRBJ1-5|.|TRBV4-2|few
CASSQDAGSNQPQHF
TGTGCCAGCAGCCAAGATGCAGGCAGCAATCAGCCCCAGCATTTT
>TRBJ2-5|TRBD2|TRBV10-1|.
CASSATAGTSRETQYF
TGCGCCAGCAGTGCAACCGCAGGGACTAGTCGAGAGACCCAGTACTTC
>TRBJ1-2|.|TRBV29-1|.
CSVEGGALYGYTF
TGCAGCGTTGAAGGTGGGGCCCTGTATGGCTACACCTTC
>TRBJ2-3|TRBD2|TRBV3-1/TRBV3-2|.
CASSHEERGDTQYF
TGTGCCAGCAGCCATGAAGAGCGGGGAGATACGCAGTATTTT
>TRBJ2-3|TRBD2|TRBV18|.
CASSPYGTSGASTDTQYF
TGTGCCAGCTCACCATATGGGACTAGCGGGGCTAGCACAGATACGCAGTATTTT
>TRBJ2-7|TRBD2|TRBV25-1|many
CASSEIRASGGNEQYF
TGTGCCAGCAGTGAAATTCGGGCTAGCGGGGGTAACGAGCAGTACTTC
>TRBJ2-5|.|TRBV2|.
CASSRMTVSETQYF
TGTGCCAGCAGTCGAATGACAGTTTCGGAGACCCAGTACTTC
>TRBJ1-6|TRBD1|TRBV20-1|.
CSASFRGVTPLHF
TGCAGTGCTAGTTTCAGGGGGGTAACACCCCTCCACTTT
>TRBJ2-5|.|TRBV11-2|.
CASSPRFGGRGQETQYF
TGTGCCAGCAGCCCCAGGTTCGGGGGGCGGGGCCAAGAGACCCAGTACTTC
>TRBJ2-7|TRBD2|TRBV5-1|.
CASSLGWTSGNYEQYF
TGCGCCAGCAGCTTGGGGTGGACTAGCGGGAACTACGAGCAGTACTTC
>TRBJ1-1|.|TRBV6-5|.
CASSYEEGTGAFF
TGTGCCAGCAGTTACGAAGAGGGAACGGGGGCTTTCTTT